Here is one TCR beta chain with its context. Its antigen is currently not known. Base qualities were left out, and no much larger clone turns up one base away. The data are from a study of naive and memory T cell subsets (dated by TCRdb to about 2017). Regarding the study in general: Sorted naive and memory T cell subsets from peripheral blood were analyzed in the study using a UMI-based, open-source pipeline for TCR alpha and beta sequencing. Complete agreement was observed between the functional CMV T cell responses and the IgG serology results. RNA was DNase-treated and reverse transcribed with TCR constant-region primers, mostly using SuperScript III. Points the paper makes about the study in general: In both CD4 and CD8 cells, the Gini index increased while Shannon and inverse Simpson diversity decreased from naive through CM, EM and EMRA. RNA-based TCR counts may be affected by expression changes linked to T cell activation and differentiation. After error correction, over 90% of naive TCR sequences appeared only once, giving much steeper abundance distributions than memory subsets. TCR abundance followed a power law with an exponent that was different for naive and memory subsets but consistent across the three individuals. Each clonotype was defined as a single alpha or beta chain sequence rather than as a paired alpha/beta receptor. A few larger clonotypes were present in naive repertoires, especially CD8 naive repertoires, and these clonotypes were possibly memory cells re-expressing CD45RA. The repertoire findings for the naive and memory subsets could not be validated against a ground truth because none was available.

The library relied on UMI-ligation and nested PCR. To cover both TRBC1 and TRBC2, the beta constant-region primer consisted of an equimolar mix of two oligonucleotides. Four rounds of PCR were used to amplify ligated cDNA, with nested alpha and beta constant-region primers being used together with the SP2 primer. A single-stranded oligonucleotide containing the SP2 primer and a 12-nucleotide UMI was joined to the 3' end of the cDNA by T4 RNA ligase 1. The ligation reaction was kept at 16 degrees C for about 18-24 hours. PCR2 was typically run as a SYBR Green qPCR and stopped at a predetermined threshold to prevent over-amplification. Every purification after the first one was done using Agencourt AMPure XP magnetic beads. Libraries were quantified by Qubit and checked on a TapeStation, with a main peak expected near 650 bp. Pooled libraries were sequenced on an Illumina MiSeq with v2 2x251 paired-end kits, typically giving about 0.85-2.3 million reads per sample. Each sample was pooled at about 4.2 nM, and about 4.5-7% PhiX was included to help cluster recognition. The authors' analysis ran thus. Decombinator assigned V and J genes to Demultiplexor-processed FASTQ reads by tag matching, allowing a single base-pair mismatch. Collapsinator relied on UMIs to fix sequencing errors as well as frequency errors caused by PCR heterogeneity. TCRs were translated and CDR3s were extracted from the conserved cysteine to the FGXG phenylalanine by CDR3Translator, with non-productive sequences being flagged. Gini, Shannon entropy and inverse Simpson indices were calculated on repertoires subsampled to equal numbers of UMI-defined TCRs. Clonotype abundance distributions were fitted to a power law by maximum likelihood within the linear range. On one naive CD8 sample, the pipeline and MIGEC gave similar UMI counts, unique TCR numbers and clonal distributions. In one analysis, naive TCRs also found in any memory subset of the same donor were removed from the naive repertoire. The repertoires were searched for some 7,300 CMV-associated CDR3 sequences that had been compiled from VDJdb and a published dataset. TCRdb itself trimmed the public reads at Q25 with fastp, ran MiXCR and retained productive beta chains. When rows share a CDR3 protein, they turn into one entry using the most common DNA and genes. Here the V and J calls rest on TCRdb's processing, not on the authors' analysis. This sample has more than 95,000 distinct CDR3 sequences in its table, and approximately 14% of those were observed once. Roughly 2.8% of the sample lies in the top ten.

From cysteine to phenylalanine, the CDR3 is 16 amino acids long. Solely the CDR3 DNA is kept, with 48 bases framed from the first base. According to the germline V gene, CDR1 reads SGDLS and CDR2 reads YYNGEE. Trimming accounts for 3 bases at V and 7 bases at J, while the number of junction bases matched to no gene is 5. From the second PCR step onward, the TCR alpha chain libraries and the TCR beta chain libraries were amplified separately. CMV status of each donor was established by measuring IFNgamma production from CD4+ T cells after fresh PBMCs were stimulated overnight with CMV viral lysate. CD4 T cells were positively selected using Miltenyi beads, after which CD8 T cells were positively selected from the CD4-negative fraction. Cells stained for CD3, CD4, CD8, CD45RA, CD27 and a live/dead dye were sorted on a BD Aria II into four subsets by CD45RA and CD27. Blood came from a few healthy volunteers, each fractionated into CD4 and CD8 T cells and then into four differentiation subsets. Roughly 120 ml of peripheral blood was collected from each donor, and PBMC were isolated from the blood using Ficoll-Paque PLUS density-gradient centrifugation. The sorted cells were lysed in RLT buffer, after which RNA was extracted using a Qiagen RNeasy kit and kept at -80 degrees C.

The sequenced sample consisted of naive CD8+ T cells from blood. Taken with the paper, the label for cell subset or site translates to: naive T cells, CD45RA high CD27+. The TCR comes from a human donor in good health. The chain employs TRBV9 and TRBJ2-1; 15 bases in between match TRBD2. The nucleotide sequence reads as follows: TGTGCCAGCAGCGGGACTAGCGGGGGGGCCGGGAATGAGCAGTTCTTC. It translates to CASSGTSGGAGNEQFF.